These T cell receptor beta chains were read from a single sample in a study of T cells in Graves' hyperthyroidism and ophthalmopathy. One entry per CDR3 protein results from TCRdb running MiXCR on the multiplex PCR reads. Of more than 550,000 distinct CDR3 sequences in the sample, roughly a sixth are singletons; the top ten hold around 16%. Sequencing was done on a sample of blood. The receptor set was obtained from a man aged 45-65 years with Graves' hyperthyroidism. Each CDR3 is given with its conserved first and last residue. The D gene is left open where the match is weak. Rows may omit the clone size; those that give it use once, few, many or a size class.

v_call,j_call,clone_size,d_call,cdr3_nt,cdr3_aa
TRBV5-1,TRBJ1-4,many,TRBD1,TGCGCCAGCAGCTCCACCGGGACAGGGAAAAAACTGTTTTTT,CASSSTGTGKKLFF
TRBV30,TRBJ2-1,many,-,TGTGCCTGGAGTGTACACGGACCGGGCCGGGAGCAGTTCTTC,CAWSVHGPGREQFF
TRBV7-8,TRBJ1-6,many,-,TGTGCCAGCAGCTTAATAAATAATTCACCCCTCCACTTT,CASSLINNSPLHF
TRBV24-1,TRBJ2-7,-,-,TGTGCCACCAGTGACAATCAGGTGCAGTACTTC,CATSDNQVQYF
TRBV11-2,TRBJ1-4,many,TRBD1,TGTGCCAGCAGCTTAGCTTACAGGGGTGAAAAACTGTTTTTT,CASSLAYRGEKLFF
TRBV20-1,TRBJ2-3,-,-,TGCAGCGCTAGCATTGATACGCAGTATTTT,CSASIDTQYF
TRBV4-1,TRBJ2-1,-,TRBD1,TGCGCCAGCAGCCAAGATGGCGGGACAGGGCCTTACAATGAGCAGTTCTTC,CASSQDGGTGPYNEQFF
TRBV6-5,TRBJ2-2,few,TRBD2,TGTGCCAACAGTTCCGGGACTAGCGGGAGGCTGAACACCGGGGAGCTGTTTTTT,CANSSGTSGRLNTGELFF
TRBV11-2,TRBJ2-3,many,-,TGTGCCAGCAGCTTAATCCGGGTTCCTAGCACAGATACGCAGTATTTT,CASSLIRVPSTDTQYF
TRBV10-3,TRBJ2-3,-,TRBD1,TGTGCCATCAGTGATGGGACAGATCGAGCAGATACGCGGTATTTT,CAISDGTDRADTRYF
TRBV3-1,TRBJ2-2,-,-,TGTGCCAGCAGCCAAGATCTTGTTCCGGGGGCCGGGGAGCTGTTTTTT,CASSQDLVPGAGELFF
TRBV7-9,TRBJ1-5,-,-,TGTGCCAGCAGCTTTGAAACAAGCAATCAGCCCCAGCATTTT,CASSFETSNQPQHF
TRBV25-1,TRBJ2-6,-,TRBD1,TGTGCCAGCAGTGGCCCACGAGACAGGGACACTGGGGCCAACGTCCTGACTTTC,CASSGPRDRDTGANVLTF
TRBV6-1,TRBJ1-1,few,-,TGTGCCAGCAGTTCGGGGATTCTCATGAACACTGAAGCTTTCTTT,CASSSGILMNTEAFF
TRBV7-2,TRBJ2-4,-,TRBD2,TGTGCCAGCGGCCCAAGGGCGGGCCGGGGACTAGCGGAGTTAGCCAAAAACATTCAGTACTTC,CASGPRAGRGLAELAKNIQYF
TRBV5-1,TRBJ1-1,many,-,TGCGCCAGCAGCGGGGTAATTGGCCTGAACACTGAAGCTTTCTTT,CASSGVIGLNTEAFF
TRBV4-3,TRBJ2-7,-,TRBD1,TGCGCCAGCAGCCAAGATCGACAGGGTAGCTACGAGCAGTACTTC,CASSQDRQGSYEQYF
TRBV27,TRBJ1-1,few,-,TGTGCCAGCAGTTTATCGCTTGCTTCCATGAACACTGAAGCTTTCTTT,CASSLSLASMNTEAFF
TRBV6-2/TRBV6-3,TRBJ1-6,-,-,TGTGCCAGCAAGGAACAGCAAGCTTCACCCCTCCACTTT,CASKEQQASPLHF
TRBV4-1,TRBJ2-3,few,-,TGCGCCAGCAGCCAGATTTACATGGACAGTATAACTTTGGATACGCAGTATTTT,CASSQIYMDSITLDTQYF
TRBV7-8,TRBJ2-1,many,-,TGTGCCAGCAGCTTAAAGTCTATCGTAGGGTACGGCTACAATGAGCAGTTCTTC,CASSLKSIVGYGYNEQFF
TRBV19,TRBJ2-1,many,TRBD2,TGTGCCAGTAGTATCAGCGGGAACCACAATGAGCAGTTCTTC,CASSISGNHNEQFF
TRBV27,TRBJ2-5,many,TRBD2,TGTGCCAGCAGTTTTTCACGGGAGGGCGGAGAAGAGACCCAGTACTTC,CASSFSREGGEETQYF
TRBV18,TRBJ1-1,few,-,TGTGCCAGCTCACCTAGGGAAACTGAAGCTTTCTTT,CASSPRETEAFF
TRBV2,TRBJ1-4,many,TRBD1,TGTGCCAGCAGTGATAGGACAGGGCCTAATGAAAAACTGTTTTTT,CASSDRTGPNEKLFF
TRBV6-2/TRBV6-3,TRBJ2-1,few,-,TGTGCCAGCAGTTACAGGCCAGGGGTTGAGCAGTTCTTC,CASSYRPGVEQFF
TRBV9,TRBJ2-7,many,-,TGTGCCAGCAGCGTAGCTGGGCACGAGCAGTACTTC,CASSVAGHEQYF
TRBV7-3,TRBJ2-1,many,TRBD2,TGTGCCAGCAGCCCGCGGGAGGGTTCCTACAATGAGCAGTTCTTC,CASSPREGSYNEQFF
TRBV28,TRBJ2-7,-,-,TGTGCCAGCAGTTTCTTTGGCGGGACGTACGAGCAGTACTTC,CASSFFGGTYEQYF
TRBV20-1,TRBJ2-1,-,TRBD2,TGCAGTGCTATAACTACCCTTCTAGCGGATCAAAGGTACAATGAGCAGTTCTTC,CSAITTLLADQRYNEQFF
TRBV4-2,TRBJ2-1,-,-,TGTGCCAGCAGCGCAAAACCAACTTCTAGCGACAACTCCTACAATGAGCAGTTCTTC,CASSAKPTSSDNSYNEQFF
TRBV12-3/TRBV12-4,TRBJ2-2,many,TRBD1,TGTGCCAGCAGTCCCTCCGGGACAGATACCGGGGAGCTGTTTTTT,CASSPSGTDTGELFF
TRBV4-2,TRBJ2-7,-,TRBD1,TGTGCCAGCAGCCAAGTAGGGACAGGGATGTACGAGCAGTACTTC,CASSQVGTGMYEQYF
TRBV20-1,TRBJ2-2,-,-,TGCAGTGCTAGAGATCACAGGAGCCCCGGGGAGCTGTTTTTT,CSARDHRSPGELFF
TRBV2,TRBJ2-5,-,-,TGTGCCAGCAGTGAAGCGGGAGGATCGGCAGAGACCCAGTACTTC,CASSEAGGSAETQYF
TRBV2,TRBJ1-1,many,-,TGTGCCAGCAGCAGGACAGAGAACACTGAAGCTTTCTTT,CASSRTENTEAFF
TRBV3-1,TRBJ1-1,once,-,TGTGCCAGCAGCCTTTTGGACAGCGGGAACACTGAAGCTTTCTTT,CASSLLDSGNTEAFF
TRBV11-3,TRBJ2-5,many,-,TGTGCCAGCAGCTTAGCGGCGGGGGCGTCCCAAGAGACCCAGTACTTC,CASSLAAGASQETQYF
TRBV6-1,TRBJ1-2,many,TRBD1,TGTGCCAGCAATCTGGACAGGGGGCATGGATATGGCTACACCTTC,CASNLDRGHGYGYTF
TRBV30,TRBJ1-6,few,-,TGTGCCTGGAGGTGGCAGGGAGCCAAGAATTCACCCCTCCACTTT,CAWRWQGAKNSPLHF
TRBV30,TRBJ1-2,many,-,TGTGCCTGGAGTTCTGGAAGGTATGGCTACACCTTC,CAWSSGRYGYTF
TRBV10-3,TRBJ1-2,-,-,TGTGCCATCAGTGAAGCCCCGTTAAGCAGATACTATGGCTACACCTTC,CAISEAPLSRYYGYTF
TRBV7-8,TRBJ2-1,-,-,TGTGCCAGCCACTTTTCATCGGCTCCCCTCGATGAGCAGTTCTTC,CASHFSSAPLDEQFF
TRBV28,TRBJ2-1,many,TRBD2,TGTGCCAGCAGCCCTGGAGGCGGGAGAAGGGATGAGCAGTTCTTC,CASSPGGGRRDEQFF
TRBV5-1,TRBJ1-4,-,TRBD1,TGCGCCAGCAGCCTCGGACAGGTAGTGGATAAACTGTTTTTT,CASSLGQVVDKLFF
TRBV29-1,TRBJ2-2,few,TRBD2,TGCAGCGTTGAAAGCGGGACTAGCAAGAGTACCGGGGAGCTGTTTTTT,CSVESGTSKSTGELFF
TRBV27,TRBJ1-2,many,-,TGTGCCAGCAGACTCCGGGACGGCATCTATGGCTACACCTTC,CASRLRDGIYGYTF
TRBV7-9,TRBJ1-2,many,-,TGTGCCAGCAGCCCCAGTAGAAATGGCTACACCTTC,CASSPSRNGYTF
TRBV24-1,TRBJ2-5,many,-,TGTGCCACCAGTGACACCCGGGGACGAGCCCAAGAGACCCAGTACTTC,CATSDTRGRAQETQYF
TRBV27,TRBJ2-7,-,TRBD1,TGTGCCAGCAGTTTATCGTGGCCAGGGGGCTACGAGCAGTACTTC,CASSLSWPGGYEQYF
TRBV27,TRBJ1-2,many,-,TGTGCCAGCAGTTCGACGAGGGCTACTGGCTACACCTTC,CASSSTRATGYTF
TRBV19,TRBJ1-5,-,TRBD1,TGTGCCAGTAGTAGGACAGGACGGGGCGTCAATCAGCCCCAGCATTTT,CASSRTGRGVNQPQHF
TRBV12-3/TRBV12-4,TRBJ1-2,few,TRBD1,TGTGCCAGCCTTACAGGGGGCCTCGATGGCTACACCTTC,CASLTGGLDGYTF
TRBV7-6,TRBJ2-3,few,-,TGTGCCAGCAGCGGAACTAGCCTCCCAGATACGCAGTATTTT,CASSGTSLPDTQYF
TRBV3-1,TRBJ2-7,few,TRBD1,TGTGCCAGCAGCCACCCCTCTCGGACAGGGGGCTACGAGCAGTACTTC,CASSHPSRTGGYEQYF